Detailed here is one TCR beta chain. Its antigen remains unknown. Reverse transcription of extracted RNA yielded cDNA, which provided the sequencing template. Some clones are missing from TCRdb's copy, which holds only in-frame ones; the method was immunoSEQ multiplex PCR. The table has 190,000 or so clones, nearly 60% seen once. The data are from a study of CD8+ T cells in alopecia areata. About the study: Treated patients were given 5 to 10 mg oral tofacitinib twice daily.

CDR1 SGHNT and CDR2 YYREEE come from the germline V gene (reference sequence). The length of the CDR3 is 13 residues. Deletions cut 3 bases from V and 3 bases from J, with 9 bases between. Study-wide results and caveats: Compared with normal scalp, lesional scalp had higher clonality and more expanded CD8+ clones. Scalp samples also contribute reads from the resident alphabeta T cells found in normal skin. Numerous expanded lesional clones remained in scalp and blood during tofacitinib.

Sample treatment: oral pan-JAK inhibitor, 5-10 mg twice daily. The origin of this receptor is a human donor with alopecia areata. The rearrangement uses TRBV5-4 and TRBJ1-1; no definite D call. Sequencing used CD4+ T cells sorted from blood, obtained at week 24, from a patient treated with tofacitinib. CDR3 in DNA: TGTGCCAGCAGCTCTGCCGTTGACACTGAAGCTTTCTTT. It codes for CASSSAVDTEAFF.